This TCR beta chain is drawn from a study of T cells in Graves' hyperthyroidism and ophthalmopathy. Overall study results and limits: Blood samples included most of the expanded thyroid clonotypes exceeding 0.001. Ophthalmopathy could be told apart from stable hyperthyroidism with a 13 V-J model.

This CDR3 spans 14 amino acids. Germline CDR1 and CDR2: SGHDN and FVKESK. Deletions cut 0 bases from V and 9 bases from J, with 13 bases between. TCR beta CDR3 region amplification was performed from RNA transcripts. In the first-round RT-PCR of the TCR CDR3, the HTBI primer set was used. Using its own MiXCR run on the multiplex PCR reads, TCRdb lists one record per CDR3 protein. The sample lists roughly 580,000 distinct CDR3 sequences; 11% to 15% were seen once. The study left out patients who had uncontrolled infection, other autoimmune disease, pregnancy or lactation. With regard to this clonotype: Antigen: not known.

Input material: blood. The V call is TRBV14, the J call TRBJ2-3, with D possibly matching TRBD1 (5 bases). This sequence originates from a woman aged 30 to 39 with Graves' hyperthyroidism that later progressed to Graves' ophthalmopathy. The CDR3 region has the DNA TGTGCCAGCAGCCAAGATCTGGGGCTGGGGACGCAGTATTTT. Protein sequence: CASSQDLGLGTQYF.